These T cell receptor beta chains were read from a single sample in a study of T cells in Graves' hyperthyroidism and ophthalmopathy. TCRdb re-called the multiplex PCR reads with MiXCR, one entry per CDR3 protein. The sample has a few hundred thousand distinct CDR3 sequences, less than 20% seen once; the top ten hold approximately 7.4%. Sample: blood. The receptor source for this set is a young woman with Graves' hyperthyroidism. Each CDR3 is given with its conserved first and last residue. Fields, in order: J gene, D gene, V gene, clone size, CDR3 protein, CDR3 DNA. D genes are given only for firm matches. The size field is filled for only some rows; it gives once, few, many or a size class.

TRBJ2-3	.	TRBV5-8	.	CASSVRGQGTDTQYF	TGTGCCAGCAGCGTTAGAGGGCAGGGCACAGATACGCAGTATTTT
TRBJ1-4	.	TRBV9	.	CASSARDLATNEKLFF	TGTGCCAGCAGCGCCCGGGACCTTGCAACTAATGAAAAACTGTTTTTT
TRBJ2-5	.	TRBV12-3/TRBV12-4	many	CASSFKRQETQYF	TGTGCCAGCAGTTTCAAGCGCCAAGAGACCCAGTACTTC
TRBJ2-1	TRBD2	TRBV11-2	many	CASSLVAFGLAGGNEQFF	TGTGCCAGCAGCTTAGTTGCTTTTGGTCTAGCGGGAGGCAATGAGCAGTTCTTC
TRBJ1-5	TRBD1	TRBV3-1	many	CASSQVDRVDGQPQHF	TGTGCCAGCAGCCAAGTGGACAGGGTCGATGGACAGCCCCAGCATTTT
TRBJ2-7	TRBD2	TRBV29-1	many	CSVVLAGGPVEQYF	TGCAGCGTTGTCCTAGCGGGAGGGCCGGTCGAGCAGTACTTC
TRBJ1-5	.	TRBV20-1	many	CSARKPGFQPQHF	TGCAGTGCTAGAAAACCAGGGTTCCAGCCCCAGCATTTT
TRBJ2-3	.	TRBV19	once	CASSSWDRRYGATDTQYF	TGTGCCAGTAGTTCCTGGGACCGACGGTACGGGGCAACAGATACGCAGTATTTT
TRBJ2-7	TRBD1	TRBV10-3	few	CANAPGTGGIYEQYF	TGTGCCAACGCCCCCGGGACAGGGGGGATCTACGAGCAGTACTTC
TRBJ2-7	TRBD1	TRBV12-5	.	CASGLGQAPFEQYF	TGTGCTAGTGGTCTTGGACAGGCTCCCTTCGAGCAGTACTTC
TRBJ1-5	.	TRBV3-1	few	CASSQDQGLMHF	TGTGCCAGCAGCCAAGACCAGGGCCTCATGCATTTT
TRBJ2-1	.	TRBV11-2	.	CAGRRWASAYNEQFF	TGTGCCGGCCGGAGGTGGGCTAGCGCCTACAATGAGCAGTTCTTC
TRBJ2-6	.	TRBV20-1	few	CSAIGDISSGANVLTF	TGCAGTGCCATAGGGGACATCAGCTCTGGGGCCAACGTCCTGACTTTC
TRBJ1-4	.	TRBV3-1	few	CASSQVQIATNEKLFF	TGTGCCAGCAGCCAAGTGCAGATTGCAACTAATGAAAAACTGTTTTTT
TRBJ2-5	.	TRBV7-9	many	CASSYQLAIGETQYF	TGTGCCAGCAGCTACCAGCTAGCAATCGGCGAGACCCAGTACTTC
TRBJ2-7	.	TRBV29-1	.	CSVETAAPTYEQYF	TGCAGCGTTGAGACAGCAGCCCCCACCTACGAGCAGTACTTC
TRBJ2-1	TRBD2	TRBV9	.	CASSVGTVLAGEQFF	TGTGCCAGCAGCGTCGGGACGGTGCTAGCGGGTGAGCAGTTCTTC
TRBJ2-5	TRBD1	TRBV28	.	CASSRDRVFAEETQYF	TGTGCCAGCAGTCGGGACAGGGTATTCGCCGAAGAGACCCAGTACTTC